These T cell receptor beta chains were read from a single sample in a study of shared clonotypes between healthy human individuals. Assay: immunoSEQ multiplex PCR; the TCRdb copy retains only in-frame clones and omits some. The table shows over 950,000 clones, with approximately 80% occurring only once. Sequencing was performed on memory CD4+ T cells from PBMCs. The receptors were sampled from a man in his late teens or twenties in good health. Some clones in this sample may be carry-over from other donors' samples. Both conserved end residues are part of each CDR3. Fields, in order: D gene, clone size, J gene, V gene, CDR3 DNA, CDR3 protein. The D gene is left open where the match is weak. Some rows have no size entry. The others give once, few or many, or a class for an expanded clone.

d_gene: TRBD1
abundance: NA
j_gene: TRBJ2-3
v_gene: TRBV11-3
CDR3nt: TGTGCCAGCAGCTTAGGGGGGAGACAGGGTGAAGCAGATACGCAGTATTTT
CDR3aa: CASSLGGRQGEADTQYF

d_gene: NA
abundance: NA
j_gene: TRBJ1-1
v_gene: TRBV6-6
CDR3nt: TGTGCCAGCAGTTATACCTTTGAGACTGAAGCTTTCTTT
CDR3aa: CASSYTFETEAFF

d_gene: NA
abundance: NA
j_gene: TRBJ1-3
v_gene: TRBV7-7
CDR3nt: TGTGCCGTTCCGATTGGAAACACCATATATTTT
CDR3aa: CAVPIGNTIYF

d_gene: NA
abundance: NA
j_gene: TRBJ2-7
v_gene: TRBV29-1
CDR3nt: TGCAGCGTTAGTCCACAGGGGGGGGAGCAGTACTTC
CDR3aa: CSVSPQGGEQYF

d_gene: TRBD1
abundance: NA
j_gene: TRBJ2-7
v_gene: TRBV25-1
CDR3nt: TGTGCCAGCGGGAGGACAGGGGGTTCCTACGAGCAGTACTTC
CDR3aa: CASGRTGGSYEQYF

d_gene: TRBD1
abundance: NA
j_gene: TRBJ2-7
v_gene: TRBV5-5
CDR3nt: TGTGCCAGCAGCTTAGGACAGGGATTTGACGAGCAGTACTTC
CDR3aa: CASSLGQGFDEQYF

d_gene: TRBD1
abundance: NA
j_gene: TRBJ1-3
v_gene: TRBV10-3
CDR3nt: TGTGCCATCAGTGAGTCTCGGACAGGGACTGGAAACACCATATATTTT
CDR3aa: CAISESRTGTGNTIYF

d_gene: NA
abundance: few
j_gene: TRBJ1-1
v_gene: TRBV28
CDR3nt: TGTGCCAGCACTGGGAGCCCGTTAGAAGCTTTCTTT
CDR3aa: CASTGSPLEAFF

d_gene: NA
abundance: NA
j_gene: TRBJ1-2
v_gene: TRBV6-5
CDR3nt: TGTGCCAGCAGTCGACGGTGGGGGGAGGGCTACACCTTC
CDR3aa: CASSRRWGEGYTF

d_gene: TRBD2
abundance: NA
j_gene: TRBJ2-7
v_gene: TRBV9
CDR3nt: TGTGCCAGCGCTAGCGGGAGCTCCTACGAGCAGTACTTC
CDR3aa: CASASGSSYEQYF

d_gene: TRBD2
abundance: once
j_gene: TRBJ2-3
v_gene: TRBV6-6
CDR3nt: TGTGCCAGCAATCCGACTAGCGGAAGCACAGATACGCAGTATTTT
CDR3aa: CASNPTSGSTDTQYF

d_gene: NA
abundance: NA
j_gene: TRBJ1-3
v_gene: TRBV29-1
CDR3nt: TGCAGCGTCGGGGACGCTGGAAACACCATATATTTT
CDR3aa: CSVGDAGNTIYF

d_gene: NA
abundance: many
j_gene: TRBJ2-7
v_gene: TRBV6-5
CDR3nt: TGTGCCAGCAGCCGATTTAGCACCAGCTCCTACGAGCAGTACTTC
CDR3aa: CASSRFSTSSYEQYF

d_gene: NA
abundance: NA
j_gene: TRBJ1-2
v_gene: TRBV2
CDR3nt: TGTGCCAGCAGTCTATCTACGGGAGACTATGGCTACACCTTC
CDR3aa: CASSLSTGDYGYTF

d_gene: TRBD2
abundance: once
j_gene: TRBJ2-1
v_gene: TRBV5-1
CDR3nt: TGCGCCAGCAGCTTGGCCGGACTAGCGGGAGTGCTGTACTCCTACAATGAGCAGTTCTTC
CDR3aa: CASSLAGLAGVLYSYNEQFF

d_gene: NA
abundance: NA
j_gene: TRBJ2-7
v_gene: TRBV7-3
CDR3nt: TGTGCCAGTTCTGGGGGGCTCGGGGCCGAGCAGTACTTC
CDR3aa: CASSGGLGAEQYF

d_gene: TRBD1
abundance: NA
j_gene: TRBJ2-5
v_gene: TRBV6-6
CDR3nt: TGTGCCAGCAGTTATCAGACAGGGCAAGAGACCCAGTACTTC
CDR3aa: CASSYQTGQETQYF

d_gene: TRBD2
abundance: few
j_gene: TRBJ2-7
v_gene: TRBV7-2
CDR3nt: TGTGCCAGCAGCAGCCAGTGGACTAGCGGGAGAGGGCAGTACTTC
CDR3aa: CASSSQWTSGRGQYF

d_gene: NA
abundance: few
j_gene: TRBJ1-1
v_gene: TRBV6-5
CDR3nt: TGTGCCAGCAGTTACTCGGCAGGGACCTACACTGAAGCTTTCTTT
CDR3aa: CASSYSAGTYTEAFF

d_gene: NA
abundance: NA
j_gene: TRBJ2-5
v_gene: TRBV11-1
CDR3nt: TGTGCCAGCAGCTTAATGTTCGGGGAGACCCAGTACTTC
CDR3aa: CASSLMFGETQYF

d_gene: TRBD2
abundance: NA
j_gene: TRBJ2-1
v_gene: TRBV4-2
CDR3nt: TGTGCCAGCAGCCAAGATAAACTAGCGGGGAATGAGCAGTTCTTC
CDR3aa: CASSQDKLAGNEQFF

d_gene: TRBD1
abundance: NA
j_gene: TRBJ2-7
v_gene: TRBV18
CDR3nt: TGTGCCAGCTCACCGTCCAGAGGGACAGGCCTTTACGAGCAGTACTTC
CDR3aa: CASSPSRGTGLYEQYF